This entry lists 13 T cell receptor beta chains sequenced from one sample in a study of cytomegalovirus exposure and HLA in healthy donors. The PCR used 60 Vbeta and 13 Jbeta primers. Assay: immunoSEQ multiplex PCR; the TCRdb copy retains only in-frame clones and omits some. The sample yields 250,000 to 350,000 clones, 86% seen once. Material: PBMCs. These receptors all come from a man in his forties or fifties in good health and CMV-seropositive.

The V call is TRBV7-6, the J call TRBJ1-5; D gene uncertain. Deletions cut 0 bases from V and 3 bases from J, with 15 bases between. The germline CDR1 and CDR2 sequences are SGHVS and FNYEAQ. This CDR3 has 17 residues. CDR3 nucleotides: TGTGCCAGCAGCTTAGCGGGATATGTCCGGGACAATCAGCCCCAGCATTTT. Translated, it gives CASSLAGYVRDNQPQHF. The full variable domain, rest sourced from reference TRBV7-6 and TRBJ1-5, is GAGVSQSPRYKVTKRGQDVALRCDPISGHVSLYWYRQALGQGPEFLTYFNYEAQQDKSGLPNDRFSAERPEGSISTLTIQRTEQRDSAMYRCASSLAGYVRDNQPQHFGDGTRLSIL.

The CDR3 sequence: CASSSGQPSTDTQYF. CDR3 DNA: TGCGCCAGCAGCTCCGGACAGCCTAGCACAGATACGCAGTATTTT. The V call is TRBV5-1, the J call TRBJ2-3; TRBD1 is a possible D gene (6 bases). CDR3 length equals 15 residues. The germline gives CDR1 SGHRS, CDR2 YFSETQ. Trimming shortened V by 3 bases and J by 0 bases, and 11 bases separated the two germline ends.

The chain uses TRBV5-6 and TRBJ2-2, with 7 bases that match TRBD1. Losses at the gene ends were 4 bases for V and 0 bases for J; bases not matched to a gene: 3. CDR1 is SGHDT, CDR2 YYEEEE, per germline. The CDR3 has 15 residues. The CDR3 DNA sequence: TGTGCCAGCAGCATAGGGACAGCGAACACCGGGGAGCTGTTTTTT. Residues: CASSIGTANTGELFF.

The chain combines TRBV7-9 with TRBJ1-1; no firm D call. This CDR3 region has 11 residues. V lost 1 base and J 10 bases, leaving 7 bases between the germline ends. Per the germline V gene, CDR1 is SEHNR and CDR2 is FQNEAQ (reference sequence). In nucleotides, the CDR3 is TGTGCCAGCAGCTTAGGCGTGGTAGCTTTCTTT. Protein sequence: CASSLGVVAFF.

The chain links TRBV6-1 to TRBJ2-7; perhaps TRBD1 as D (7 bases). The germline CDR1 and CDR2 sequences are MNHNS and SASEGT. With 8 bases removed from V and 3 bases from J, the gap between germline ends came to 20 bases. The CDR3 runs to 15 residues. The DNA for the CDR3 is TGTGCCAGCGCCTCAGGGGGGACAGCAATCTACGAGCAGTACTTC. Protein: CASASGGTAIYEQYF.

The chain links TRBV7-2 to TRBJ2-1, with TRBD1 matching over 7 bases. The CDR3 length is 16 residues. Germline CDR1 reads SGHTA; CDR2 reads FQGNSA. With V trimmed by 5 bases and J by 1 base, 8 bases remained unmatched. The CDR3 bases are TGTGCCAGCAGCGCTTTCCGGGACAGTTCCTACAATGAGCAGTTCTTC. This sequence encodes CASSAFRDSSYNEQFF.

This chain links TRBV19 with TRBJ2-7; a possible D gene is TRBD2 (5 bases). Trimming stripped 6 bases from V and 0 bases from J, with 12 bases between. The CDR3 is 14 amino acids. Germline V CDR1 and CDR2: LNHDA, SQIVND (reference sequence). CDR3 amino acids: CASSILESSYEQYF. In DNA, the CDR3 is TGTGCCAGTAGCATACTAGAGAGCTCCTACGAGCAGTACTTC. The variable domain in full, with the rest retrieved from reference TRBV19 and TRBJ2-7, is DGGITQSPKYLFRKEGQNVTLSCEQNLNHDAMYWYRQDPGQGLRLIYYSQIVNDFQKGDIAEGYSVSREKKESFPLTVTSAQKNPTAFYLCASSILESSYEQYFGPGTRLTVT.

Points on this clone: Germline is not matched at one junction end, which may reflect a read error. At the DNA level, this CDR3 is encoded by other sequences in the same sample as well. The V gene is TRBV2, the J gene TRBJ1-1; D unclear. The CDR3 is made up of 13 amino acids. Germline V gives CDR1 SNHLY, CDR2 FYNNEI. The DNA for the CDR3 is TGTGCTAGCAGTGATGGAGGGAACACTGAAGCTTTCTTT. Protein product: CASSDGGNTEAFF.

The V call is TRBV28, the J call TRBJ2-7; 9 bases line up with TRBD1. Germline trimming cut 5 bases from V and 3 bases from J; bases unmatched to any gene: 5. The CDR3 runs to 14 residues. Germline V lookup: CDR1 MDHEN, CDR2 SYDVKM. The CDR3 sequence: CASSAGTGIYEQYF. The CDR3, as DNA: TGTGCCAGCAGTGCCGGGACAGGGATCTACGAGCAGTACTTC.

The chain couples TRBV4-1 to TRBJ1-5; maybe TRBD1 (6 bases). The V gene's germline CDR1 is MGHRA and CDR2 YSYEKL. The CDR3 has 16 amino acids. Trimming cost V 4 bases and J 2 bases, with 15 bases left between them. CDR3 in amino acids: CASSPKGGGGNQPQHF. The CDR3 DNA reads TGCGCCAGCAGCCCAAAGGGGGGAGGGGGCAATCAGCCCCAGCATTTT.

This clone was observed once. The chain is built from TRBV14 and TRBJ1-1; D not resolved. The CDR3 consists of 19 residues. The V end lost 4 bases, the J end lost 0 bases, and 24 bases lay between the germline ends. Germline V CDR1 and CDR2: SGHDN, FVKESK. CDR3: CASSRESGFFRGLNTEAFF. The DNA for the CDR3 is TGTGCCAGCAGCCGGGAATCAGGTTTCTTCCGAGGGTTGAACACTGAAGCTTTCTTT.

This clone was found a few times. The V gene is TRBV10-3, the J gene TRBJ1-2; D is perhaps TRBD1 (5 bases). V lost 1 base to trimming and J lost 2 bases, with 20 bases between them. Germline assignment: CDR1 ENHRY and CDR2 SYGVKD. The CDR3 covers 18 residues. DNA for the CDR3: TGTGCCATCAGTGAGTGGGGCCAAGGGGTGCGCAGAAACTATGGCTACACCTTC. It codes for CAISEWGQGVRRNYGYTF.

This clone was recorded only once. The chain couples TRBV5-1 to TRBJ2-2; D perhaps matches TRBD2 (6 bases). CDR3 size: 13 residues. Trimming removed 7 bases from V and 0 bases from J, with 7 bases in between. Germline-derived CDR1 and CDR2 are SGHRS and YFSETQ. CDR3 sequence: CASGTANTGELFF. CDR3 nucleotides: TGCGCCAGCGGGACTGCGAACACCGGGGAGCTGTTTTTT.